The 7 T cell receptor beta chains given below trace back to one sample, sequenced in a study of blood T cells in healthy people across ages (dated by TCRdb to 2013 to 2016). Libraries came from 5' RACE. The sample was run on an Illumina HiSeq 2500. The second PCR ran for roughly 7 to 12 cycles and used a J-beta primer mix along with a sample-barcoded 5' primer. TCRdb took the public reads, trimmed them with fastp at Q25, ran MiXCR for clone calling and kept in-frame beta chains. Each record represents a unique CDR3 protein, reported with the most common genes and DNA among its rows. This sample gives over a million distinct CDR3 sequences in total; 42% of them show up just once. In total, the top ten clones hold 7.9% of the sample. Sequencing was carried out using blood. Receptors were obtained from a woman between 18 and 29 years old in good health.

The gene calls are TRBV19 and TRBJ2-4; D may be TRBD1 or TRBD2 (6 bases each). The DNA end is more similar to TRBJ2-7, so the J call may be wrong. CDR3 length equals 14 residues. Per the germline V gene, CDR1 is LNHDA and CDR2 is SQIVND (reference sequence). CDR3 DNA: TGTGCCAGTACCCCCCTGACAGGCGGGAACGAGCAGTACTTC. Encoded protein: CASTPLTGGNEQYF.

The genes are TRBV12-3 or TRBV12-4 and TRBJ2-7; the D gene is possibly TRBD2 (6 bases). The CDR3 loop spans 18 amino acids. V was trimmed by 2 bases and J by 4 bases, leaving 24 bases between them. The CDR3 here is CASSLSSRDWMPLYEQYF. The CDR3 DNA sequence: TGTGCCAGCAGTTTAAGTTCACGGGACTGGATGCCTCTTTACGAGCAGTACTTC.

J is TRBJ1-5 and V is TRBV27; D might be TRBD1 (5 bases). CDR1 is MNHEY, CDR2 SMNVEV, per germline (reference sequence). V gave up 6 bases and J gave up 0 bases, with 18 bases separating them. CDR3 length: 17 amino acids. CDR3 residues: CASREGPGLYSNQPQHF. For the CDR3, the DNA is TGTGCCAGCAGAGAGGGACCGGGCCTGTATAGCAATCAGCCCCAGCATTTT.

This chain connects TRBV27 to TRBJ1-5; D ambiguous. CDR1 is MNHEY and CDR2 is SMNVEV in the germline V gene (reference sequence). This CDR3 spans 15 amino acids. V was pared by 8 bases and J by 0 bases, with 14 bases between. In nucleotides, the CDR3 is TGTGCCAGCTCACCAGGAAGCTATAGCAATCAGCCCCAGCATTTT. Its protein product is CASSPGSYSNQPQHF.

The chain has TRBV30 and TRBJ2-7; D gene unclear. Germline V gene sequence: CDR1 GTSNPN, CDR2 SVGIG (reference sequence). This CDR3 region has 11 residues. Trimming left V 8 bases short and J 9 bases short, with 17 bases between. CDR3 in DNA: TGTGCCGGGAACGTTTTGACGAGGCAGTACTTC. It encodes CAGNVLTRQYF.

The sample holds a few counts of this clonotype. The chain joins TRBV6-1 to TRBJ2-1, with 9 nucleotides matching TRBD1. The germline V gene encodes CDR1 MNHNS and CDR2 SASEGT. The CDR3 loop spans 14 amino acids. V lost 7 bases and J lost 6; bases outside the gene matches: 7. CDR3 DNA sequence: TGTGCCAGCACCCGGGACAGGGTTGCCAATGAGCAGTTCTTC. Encoded protein: CASTRDRVANEQFF.

This rearrangement joins TRBV24-1 to TRBJ2-1; 10 bases map to TRBD2. V lost 2 bases, J lost 10 bases, and 10 bases stayed unmatched. The CDR3 has 16 residues. Germline V gives CDR1 KGHDR, CDR2 SFDVKD. This chain's CDR3 is CATSDSRLAGAGEQFF. Written as DNA, the CDR3 is TGTGCCACCAGTGATTCACGGCTAGCGGGAGCCGGGGAGCAGTTCTTC.